Presented here are 29 T cell receptor beta chains from one specimen sequenced in a study of glioma-infiltrating T cells after dendritic cell vaccination. Only in-frame clones appear in the TCRdb table, and some are missing; sequencing was by immunoSEQ multiplex PCR. Among roughly 52,000 clones listed, around 86% were seen once. This specimen was blood, taken before dendritic cell vaccination. These receptors were obtained from a human donor with glioblastoma.

The chain recombines TRBV4-3 with TRBJ1-1; the match to TRBD1 covers 11 bases. In germline, CDR1 is LGHNA, CDR2 YSLEER. The CDR3 length is 14 residues. J was trimmed by 6 bases and V by 1 base; bases with no gene match: 1. The CDR3 protein is CASSQGGQGAEAFF. The CDR3, as DNA: TGCGCCAGCAGCCAAGGGGGACAGGGGGCTGAAGCTTTCTTT.

The rearrangement links TRBV5-1 to TRBJ2-4; TRBD2 is a possible D gene (7 bases). The CDR3 has 14 residues. With 4 bases removed from V and 5 bases from J, the gap between germline ends came to 13 bases. Germline V lookup: CDR1 SGHRS, CDR2 YFSETQ. CDR3 loop: CASSAGAGENIQYF. The CDR3 bases are TGCGCCAGCAGCGCGGGGGCGGGGGAAAACATTCAGTACTTC. Using reference TRBV5-1 and TRBJ2-4 for the parts outside the CDR3, the full variable domain is KAGVTQTPRYLIKTRGQQVTLSCSPISGHRSVSWYQQTPGQGLQFLFEYFSETQRNKGNFPGRFSGRQFSNSRSEMNVSTLELGDSALYLCASSAGAGENIQYFGAGTRLSVL.

V and J are TRBV4-1 and TRBJ1-1; D is possibly TRBD1 (5 bases). The germline CDR1 and CDR2 sequences are MGHRA and YSYEKL. With 4 bases removed from V and 4 bases from J, the gap between germline ends came to 19 bases. The CDR3 is made up of 16 amino acids. CDR3 DNA sequence: TGCGCCAGCAGCCCCGGACACTCCTCGTGGCGCACTGAAGCTTTCTTT. Amino acid sequence: CASSPGHSSWRTEAFF.

J is TRBJ1-2 and V is TRBV19, with unresolved D. Looked up from germline, CDR1 is LNHDA and CDR2 is SQIVND (reference sequence). V was trimmed by 6 bases and J by 2 bases, leaving 13 bases between them. The CDR3 is made up of 14 amino acids. DNA for the CDR3: TGTGCCAGTAGGGCTAGAGGGTACAACTATGGCTACACCTTC. This gives the protein CASRARGYNYGYTF.

The chain carries TRBV10-1 and TRBJ2-3; D gene ambiguous. Germline CDR1 is WNHNN and CDR2 is SYGVQD (reference sequence). Trimming pared 5 bases from V and 1 base from J, leaving 10 bases between. The CDR3 covers 14 residues. The CDR3 DNA follows: TGCGCCAGCAGTCGTCTCCAGGGCACAGATACGCAGTATTTT. Its translation is CASSRLQGTDTQYF.

J is TRBJ2-2 and V is TRBV18; possibly TRBD2 for D (6 bases). This CDR3 is built from 14 residues. CDR1 and CDR2 (germline): KGHSH, LQKENI. With 3 bases removed from V and 1 base from J, the gap between germline ends came to 6 bases. Written as DNA, the CDR3 is TGTGCCAGCTCACCTAGCGGGAACACCGGGGAGCTGTTTTTT. It yields the protein CASSPSGNTGELFF.

V usage is TRBV6-6 and J usage is TRBJ1-1; a weak D match, TRBD1 (5 bases). The germline gives CDR1 MNHNY, CDR2 SVGAGI (reference sequence). This CDR3 is built from 16 residues. Trimming removed 0 bases from V and 3 bases from J, with 14 bases in between. Written as DNA, the CDR3 is TGTGCCAGCAGTTACTCATCCGGGGGTAGGTACACTGAAGCTTTCTTT. Its protein is CASSYSSGGRYTEAFF.

The chain uses TRBV5-1 and TRBJ2-5, with D unclear. The closer fit of TRBJ2-7 to the DNA end suggests the J call may be wrong. The CDR3 extends over 15 amino acids. Germline V gene data show CDR1 as SGHRS and CDR2 as YFSETQ. The CDR3 DNA reads TGCGCCAGCAGCTTGGCTGGTAGTGGTCCCTACGAGCAGTACTTC. Translating gives CASSLAGSGPYEQYF.

The J gene is TRBJ2-1, the V gene TRBV7-9; D may be TRBD1 (5 bases). Germline V gene sequence: CDR1 SEHNR, CDR2 FQNEAQ (reference sequence). V was clipped by 4 bases and J by 0 bases, with 13 bases between them. The CDR3 consists of 16 residues. Here the CDR3 reads CASSSLGRSSYNEQFF. CDR3 nucleotide sequence: TGTGCCAGCAGCTCCTTGGGGCGCAGCTCCTACAATGAGCAGTTCTTC.

This sequence joins TRBV5-6 and TRBJ2-6; no definite D call. The germline V and J ends were trimmed by 1 base and 0 bases, with 8 bases remaining between them. There are 16 residues in the CDR3. Germline loops: CDR1 SGHDT, CDR2 YYEEEE. The DNA for the CDR3 is TGTGCCAGCAGCTTGAACAGCCTCTCTGGGGCCAACGTCCTGACTTTC. Translation gives CASSLNSLSGANVLTF.

V gene TRBV11-2 combines with J gene TRBJ1-1; a weak D match, TRBD1 (5 bases). This CDR3 is built from 14 residues. The germline V gene has CDR1 SGHAT and CDR2 FQNNGV. Trimming stripped 6 bases from V and 4 bases from J, with 15 bases between. The chain's CDR3 is CASRLVGGVTEAFF. DNA of the CDR3: TGTGCCAGCAGGCTCGTGGGAGGGGTCACTGAAGCTTTCTTT.

DNA of the CDR3: TGTGCCAGCAGCGTAATGGCAGACTATGGCTACACCTTC. Protein product: CASSVMADYGYTF. The V and J genes are TRBV9 and TRBJ1-2; D uncertain. Germline assignment: CDR1 SGDLS and CDR2 YYNGEE. Trimming removed 1 base at V and 3 bases at J, with 7 bases between. This CDR3 region has 13 residues. Full variable domain (rest looked up from reference TRBV9 and TRBJ1-2): DSGVTQTPKHLITATGQRVTLRCSPRSGDLSVYWYQQSLDQGLQFLIQYYNGEERAKGNILERFSAQQFPDLHSELNLSSLELGDSALYFCASSVMADYGYTFGSGTRLTVV.

This clone showed up just once. This chain connects TRBV7-2 to TRBJ2-1; 7 bases match TRBD1. There are 17 residues in the CDR3. J was trimmed by 3 bases and V by 4 bases; bases with no gene match: 12. Looked up from germline, CDR1 is SGHTA and CDR2 is FQGNSA. The CDR3 spells CASSSRQGVIRYNEQFF. DNA for the CDR3: TGTGCCAGCAGCTCCCGACAGGGAGTTATCCGCTACAATGAGCAGTTCTTC.

The chain employs TRBV19 and TRBJ1-5; a possible D gene is TRBD1 (6 bases). The ends were cut back, 8 bases at V and 6 bases at J, with 23 bases in the middle. The CDR3 covers 16 residues. Germline V gives CDR1 LNHDA, CDR2 SQIVND (reference sequence). For the CDR3, the DNA is TGTGCCAGTCAACGCTCCAGGGGAACTCTCGGTCAGCCCCAGCATTTT. This encodes CASQRSRGTLGQPQHF.

A word on this clone: Other DNA sequences in this sample translate to the same CDR3. The chain joins TRBV7-6 to TRBJ2-7; the match to TRBD2 covers 12 bases. This CDR3 contains 15 residues. V was pared by 5 bases and J by 2 bases, with 4 bases of the junction left unmatched. Germline values: CDR1 SGHVS, CDR2 FNYEAQ. CDR3 sequence (DNA): TGTGCCAGCAGCCGGACTAGCGGGGACCCCTACGAGCAGTACTTC. It yields the protein CASSRTSGDPYEQYF.

The rearrangement joins TRBV7-8 to TRBJ2-7, with TRBD2 as a possible D gene (6 bases). The CDR3 spans 15 residues. Per the germline V gene, CDR1 is SGHVS and CDR2 is FQNEAQ. V was shortened by 5 bases and J by 0 bases, with 14 bases between the two germline ends. The CDR3, as DNA: TGTGCCAGCAGCCCGGGAGCGGTTCTCTCCTACGAGCAGTACTTC. Residues: CASSPGAVLSYEQYF.

The chain combines TRBV7-9 with TRBJ2-2; D is ambiguous. The ends were cut back, 2 bases at V and 2 bases at J, with 6 bases in the middle. The CDR3 spans 14 residues. Germline V CDR1 and CDR2: SEHNR, FQNEAQ (reference sequence). For the CDR3, the DNA is TGTGCCAGCAGCTTATCCAGAAACACCGGGGAGCTGTTTTTT. Residues: CASSLSRNTGELFF.

J is TRBJ1-1 and V is TRBV5-3; D remains unclear. TRBV5-3 is an open reading frame, and its role is uncertain. Trimming removed 3 bases from V and 8 bases from J, with 17 bases in between. The CDR3 extends over 14 amino acids. CDR3 DNA: TGTGCCAGAAGCTCGTGTAGACGGGGAAACGAAGCTTTCTTT. It codes for CARSSCRRGNEAFF.

This CDR3 is CATSRNRRGASTDTQYF. Written as DNA, the CDR3 is TGTGCCACCAGCAGAAATAGGCGGGGGGCAAGCACAGATACGCAGTATTTT. V is TRBV15 and J is TRBJ2-3, with 8 bases lining up with TRBD2. From germline, CDR1 is LNHNV and CDR2 YYDKDF (reference sequence). Unmatched junction bases numbered 7, after V lost 2 bases and J lost 0 bases. The CDR3 covers 17 residues.

The chain is built from TRBV5-4 and TRBJ2-5, with 13 positions matching TRBD2. Germline V gene lookup returns CDR1 SGHNT and CDR2 YYREEE (reference sequence). CDR3 length equals 15 residues. V gave up 4 bases and J gave up 2 bases; unmatched junction bases: 2. For the CDR3, the DNA is TGTGCCAGCAGCAAGGGACTAGCGGGGCAAGAGACCCAGTACTTC. Translation: CASSKGLAGQETQYF.

About this clone: Other DNA sequences in this specimen translate into the identical CDR3. The chain uses TRBV5-1 and TRBJ1-1; the D gene is possibly TRBD1 (6 bases). Germline values: CDR1 SGHRS, CDR2 YFSETQ. CDR3 size: 14 residues. V dropped 1 base and J dropped 2 bases, with 9 bases sitting between them. CDR3 in DNA: TGCGCCAGCAGCTTGACAGGGAAAAACACTGAAGCTTTCTTT. This codes for CASSLTGKNTEAFF.

The rearrangement links TRBV5-1 to TRBJ2-5; 10 bases are a match to TRBD2. The V and J ends lost 0 bases and 2 bases, in that order; junction bases with no gene match: 4. This CDR3 region has 16 residues. Per germline, CDR1 SGHRS and CDR2 YFSETQ. The CDR3 reads CASSLDLSGRQETQYF. The CDR3 DNA reads TGCGCCAGCAGCTTGGATCTTAGCGGGAGGCAAGAGACCCAGTACTTC.

The chain employs TRBV18 and TRBJ1-4, with TRBD1 matching 8 bases. The germline V gene encodes CDR1 KGHSH and CDR2 LQKENI. Trimming took 3 bases from V and 8 from J; bases not matched to a gene: 8. This CDR3 region has 15 residues. The CDR3 DNA reads as TGTGCCAGCTCACCTGGACAGGGCAGAGGGGAAAAACTGTTTTTT. Its translation: CASSPGQGRGEKLFF.

The J gene is TRBJ2-1, the V gene TRBV7-8, with D possibly matching TRBD2 (6 bases). Germline loops: CDR1 SGHVS, CDR2 FQNEAQ. This CDR3 region has 15 residues. The ends were cut back, 6 bases at V and 3 bases at J, with 15 bases in the middle. The CDR3 sequence is CASRLGRFGYNEQFF. In DNA form, the CDR3 reads TGTGCCAGCAGACTTGGGAGGTTCGGCTACAATGAGCAGTTCTTC.

V usage is TRBV11-2 and J usage is TRBJ2-7; D gene uncertain. Germline CDR1 is SGHAT and CDR2 is FQNNGV. V lost 5 bases and J 4 bases, leaving 12 bases between the germline ends. The CDR3 is 13 residues long. This CDR3 is CASSPRSAYEQYF. CDR3 sequence (DNA): TGTGCCAGCAGCCCTAGGTCAGCTTACGAGCAGTACTTC.

The chain is built from TRBV18 and TRBJ1-2; 10 nucleotides agree with TRBD1. The V segment lost 7 bases and the J segment 8 bases; nucleotides outside the gene matches: 10. The CDR3 is made up of 14 amino acids. Germline loops: CDR1 KGHSH, CDR2 LQKENI. The CDR3 sequence: CASCDRGQVKGYTF. The CDR3, as DNA: TGTGCCAGCTGCGACAGGGGGCAAGTGAAAGGCTACACCTTC.

The chain is built from TRBV5-4 and TRBJ1-1; D possibly corresponds to TRBD1 (6 bases). The CDR3 totals 15 residues. Trimming took 4 bases from V and 1 from J, leaving 14 bases between them. CDR1 SGHNT and CDR2 YYREEE come from the germline V gene (reference sequence). The CDR3 loop is CASSPRTDSNTEAFF. CDR3 coding DNA: TGTGCCAGCAGCCCGCGGACAGACTCGAACACTGAAGCTTTCTTT.

The chain recombines TRBV7-9 with TRBJ1-2, with TRBD1 matching over 9 bases. V lost 1 base, J lost 5 bases, and 8 bases stayed unmatched. The CDR3 is 16 residues long. Germline CDR1 SEHNR, CDR2 FQNEAQ (reference sequence). The chain's CDR3 is CASSLVVQGAEYGYTF. As DNA, the CDR3 is TGTGCCAGCAGCTTAGTGGTACAGGGGGCGGAGTATGGCTACACCTTC. Full variable domain (rest looked up from reference TRBV7-9 and TRBJ1-2): DTGVSQNPRHKITKRGQNVTFRCDPISEHNRLYWYRQTLGQGPEFLTYFQNEAQLEKSRLLSDRFSAERPKGSFSTLEIQRTEQGDSAMYLCASSLVVQGAEYGYTFGSGTRLTVV.

The rearrangement joins TRBV30 to TRBJ1-5, with D uncertain. Germline values: CDR1 GTSNPN, CDR2 SVGIG (reference sequence). The ends were cut back, 0 bases at V and 0 bases at J, with 9 bases in the middle. CDR3 length equals 15 residues. In DNA form, the CDR3 reads TGTGCCTGGAGTGTACCGTACTATAGCAATCAGCCCCAGCATTTT. Protein: CAWSVPYYSNQPQHF.